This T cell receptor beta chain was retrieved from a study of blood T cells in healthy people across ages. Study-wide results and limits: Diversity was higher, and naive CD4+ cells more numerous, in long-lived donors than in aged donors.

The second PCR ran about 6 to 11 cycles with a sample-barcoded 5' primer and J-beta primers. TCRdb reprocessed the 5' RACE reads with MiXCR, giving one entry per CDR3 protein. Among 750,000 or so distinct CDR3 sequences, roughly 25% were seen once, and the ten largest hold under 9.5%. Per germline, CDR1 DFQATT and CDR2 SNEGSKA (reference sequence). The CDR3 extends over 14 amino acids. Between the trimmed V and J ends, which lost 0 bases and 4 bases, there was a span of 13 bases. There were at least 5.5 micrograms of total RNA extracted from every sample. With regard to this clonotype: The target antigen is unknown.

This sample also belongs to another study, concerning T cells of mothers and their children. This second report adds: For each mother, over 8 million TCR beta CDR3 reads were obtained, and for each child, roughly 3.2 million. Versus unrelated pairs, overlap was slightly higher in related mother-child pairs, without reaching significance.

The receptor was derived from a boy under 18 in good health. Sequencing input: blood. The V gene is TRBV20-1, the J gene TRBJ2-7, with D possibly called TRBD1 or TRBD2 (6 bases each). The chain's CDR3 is CSARDRRGGYEQYF. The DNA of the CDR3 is TGCAGTGCTAGAGATCGGCGAGGGGGGTACGAGCAGTACTTC.